The 14 T cell receptor beta chains in this list originate from one sample, sequenced in a study of control samples from healthy donors and cancer patients. Sequencing was performed with immunoSEQ multiplex PCR; in TCRdb, only in-frame clones are kept and a portion is missing. The table has fewer than 90,000 clones, 94% seen once; the top ten hold roughly 6.2%. The material sequenced was blood. The origin of the receptors is a middle-aged woman in good health.

The rearrangement uses TRBV7-3 and TRBJ2-5, with 8 nucleotides matching TRBD2. V was pared by 5 bases and J by 4 bases, with 6 bases of the junction left unmatched. Germline V CDR1 and CDR2: SGHTA, FQGTGA. The CDR3 runs 14 residues. The DNA for the CDR3 is TGTGCCAGCAGCGCCGGGACTAGAGCAGAGACCCAGTACTTC. Translated, it gives CASSAGTRAETQYF.

The chain couples TRBV15 to TRBJ2-7, with 11 bases lining up with TRBD1. Germline V gene sequence: CDR1 LNHNV, CDR2 YYDKDF (reference sequence). The CDR3 runs to 17 residues. V lost 1 base and J lost 2; bases outside the gene matches: 7. In DNA, the CDR3 is TGTGCCACCAGCAGAGTCGATTTGGGACAGGGGGCCTACGAGCAGTACTTC. Protein sequence: CATSRVDLGQGAYEQYF.

The CDR3 loop reads CASSSWTENEKLFF. CDR3 sequence (DNA): TGTGCCAGTAGTAGCTGGACAGAGAATGAAAAACTGTTTTTT. V usage is TRBV19 and J usage is TRBJ1-4, with TRBD1 as a possible D gene (6 bases). Deletions cut 4 bases from V and 5 bases from J, with 11 bases between. The CDR3 extends over 14 amino acids. Germline V gene sequence: CDR1 LNHDA, CDR2 SQIVND (reference sequence). Together with reference TRBV19 and TRBJ1-4, the CDR3 gives the full variable domain: DGGITQSPKYLFRKEGQNVTLSCEQNLNHDAMYWYRQDPGQGLRLIYYSQIVNDFQKGDIAEGYSVSREKKESFPLTVTSAQKNPTAFYLCASSSWTENEKLFFGSGTQLSVL.

This clone was observed once. The J gene is TRBJ1-3, the V gene TRBV2; D gene ambiguous. Germline V gives CDR1 SNHLY, CDR2 FYNNEI. Between the trimmed V and J ends, which lost 4 bases and 0 bases, there was a span of 13 bases. The CDR3 consists of 16 residues. The CDR3 region has the DNA TGTGCCAGCAGTGCTGACATCCTCAACTCTGGAAACACCATATATTTT. Protein: CASSADILNSGNTIYF.

The chain carries TRBV9 and TRBJ2-7; D could derive from TRBD1 or TRBD2 (5 bases each). CDR3 length: 14 amino acids. Trimming cost V 0 bases and J 2 bases, with 9 bases left between them. Per germline, CDR1 SGDLS and CDR2 YYNGEE. In nucleotides, the CDR3 is TGTGCCAGCAGCGTAGGGGACGGAGCCTACGAGCAGTACTTC. It encodes CASSVGDGAYEQYF.

The chain carries TRBV15 and TRBJ1-2; tentative D call: TRBD1 (6 bases). This CDR3 has 18 residues. Deletions cut 0 bases from V and 5 bases from J, with 22 bases between. Germline values: CDR1 LNHNV, CDR2 YYDKDF (reference sequence). The CDR3 spells CATSRDRGTFDLNYGYTF. For the CDR3, the DNA is TGTGCCACCAGCAGAGATCGAGGGACATTCGATTTGAATTATGGCTACACCTTC.

The gene calls are TRBV7-9 and TRBJ2-6; D uncertain. In germline, CDR1 is SEHNR, CDR2 FQNEAQ (reference sequence). Trimming pared 8 bases from V and 0 bases from J, leaving 8 bases between. There are 14 residues in the CDR3. The CDR3 nucleotides are TGTGCCAGCGCTCTCCGCTCTGGGGCCAACGTCCTGACTTTC. Translating it yields CASALRSGANVLTF.

The rearrangement joins TRBV27 to TRBJ2-2; 8 bases are a match to TRBD2. The CDR3 has 17 residues. Looked up from germline, CDR1 is MNHEY and CDR2 is SMNVEV (reference sequence). The J segment lost 4 bases and the V segment lost 4 bases, leaving 11 bases of the junction unmatched. The CDR3 spells CASSSLSGTSPTGELFF. CDR3 sequence (DNA): TGTGCCAGCAGTTCTCTGTCCGGGACTAGTCCCACCGGGGAGCTGTTTTTT.

DNA for the CDR3: TGTGCCAGCACCGAAAGGGGGAGGACAGATACGCAGTATTTT. Translated: CASTERGRTDTQYF. This sequence joins TRBV7-9 and TRBJ2-3; D tentatively fits TRBD1 or TRBD2 (6 bases each). CDR1 is SEHNR and CDR2 is FQNEAQ in the germline V gene (reference sequence). V lost 7 bases and J lost 3, with 14 bases in between. CDR3 size: 14 residues.

Only one count was recorded for this clone. V is TRBV7-9 and J is TRBJ2-5, with D perhaps TRBD2 (6 bases). Germline V gene data show CDR1 as SEHNR and CDR2 as FQNEAQ (reference sequence). The length of the CDR3 is 17 residues. Trimming took 5 bases from V and 4 from J, leaving 23 bases between them. The CDR3 DNA is TGTGCCAGCAGCCGTGGTTGGGCGGAGGGCCCTTTAGAGACCCAGTACTTC. Residues: CASSRGWAEGPLETQYF.

The gene calls are TRBV27 and TRBJ2-7, with D possibly matching TRBD2 (5 bases). The CDR3 covers 14 residues. The V end was cut by 1 base, the J end by 3 bases, with 10 bases between. The V gene's germline CDR1 is MNHEY and CDR2 SMNVEV (reference sequence). The chain's CDR3 is CASSLLPGIYEQYF. CDR3 DNA sequence: TGTGCCAGCAGTTTATTACCGGGGATCTACGAGCAGTACTTC.

This chain joins TRBV27 and TRBJ2-3; 9 bases line up with TRBD2. From germline, CDR1 is MNHEY and CDR2 SMNVEV (reference sequence). J gave up 5 bases and V 2 bases, and 5 bases lay outside the gene matches. There are 15 residues in the CDR3. In DNA, the CDR3 is TGTGCCAGCAGTTTACTCGCGGGAGGGGTAGATACGCAGTATTTT. Translation: CASSLLAGGVDTQYF.

As DNA, the CDR3 is TGTGCCAGCAGCTTAGCGGGGGGACGCAATCAGCCCCAGCATTTT. Translating it yields CASSLAGGRNQPQHF. The chain recombines TRBV7-6 with TRBJ1-5, with D possibly TRBD1 on 5 matching bases. Trimming pared 0 bases from V and 2 bases from J, leaving 8 bases between. From germline, CDR1 is SGHVS and CDR2 FNYEAQ. The CDR3 covers 15 residues. The whole variable domain, remainder taken from reference TRBV7-6 and TRBJ1-5, is GAGVSQSPRYKVTKRGQDVALRCDPISGHVSLYWYRQALGQGPEFLTYFNYEAQQDKSGLPNDRFSAERPEGSISTLTIQRTEQRDSAMYRCASSLAGGRNQPQHFGDGTRLSIL.

The genes are TRBV5-1 and TRBJ1-4, with D tentatively TRBD1 (5 bases). CDR3 length equals 16 residues. CDR1 and CDR2 (germline): SGHRS, YFSETQ. V gave up 4 bases and J gave up 1 base, with 14 bases separating them. The CDR3 protein is CASSPGARGTNEKLFF. CDR3 nucleotide sequence: TGCGCCAGCAGCCCCGGGGCCCGAGGAACTAATGAAAAACTGTTTTTT.